This T cell receptor (beta chain) is drawn from a study of cytomegalovirus exposure and HLA in healthy donors. The study, taken as a whole, reports: Most TCR sequences were rare, but some public TCRs occurred in many donors. Specific recognition of CMV antigens was confirmed in vitro for a few chains (all CMV-associated).

This CDR3 region has 16 residues. The V gene's germline CDR1 is MNHEY and CDR2 SMNVEV (reference sequence). V was clipped by 1 base and J by 4 bases, with 16 bases between them. Method: immunoSEQ multiplex PCR; TCRdb's copy keeps in-frame clones and lacks some. Here the sample spans about 98,000 clones, around 88% being singletons. The donors formed part of the approximately 120-subject validation cohort, distinct from the roughly 630-subject first cohort. Notes on this clone: Its target is not known.

The sequence derives from a woman aged 25 to 39 in good health and CMV-seronegative. The sample taken for sequencing was PBMCs. The genes are TRBV27 and TRBJ1-2, with TRBD1 as a possible D gene (5 bases). The chain's CDR3 is CASSLFSNQGIYGYTF. CDR3 bases: TGTGCCAGCAGTTTATTCAGTAATCAGGGAATCTATGGCTACACCTTC.